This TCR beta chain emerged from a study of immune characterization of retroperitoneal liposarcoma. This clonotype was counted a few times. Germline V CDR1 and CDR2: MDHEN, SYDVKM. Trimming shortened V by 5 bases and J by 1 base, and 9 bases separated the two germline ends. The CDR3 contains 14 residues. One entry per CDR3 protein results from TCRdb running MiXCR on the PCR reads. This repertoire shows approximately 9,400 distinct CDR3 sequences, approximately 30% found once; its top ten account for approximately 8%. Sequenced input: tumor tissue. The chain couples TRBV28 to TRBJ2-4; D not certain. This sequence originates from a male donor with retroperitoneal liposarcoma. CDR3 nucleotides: TGTGCCAGCAGTATACAGTATGCCAAAAACATTCAGTACTTC. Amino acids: CASSIQYAKNIQYF.